These T cell receptor beta chains were read from a single sample in a study of T cells in Graves' hyperthyroidism and ophthalmopathy. TCRdb reanalysed the multiplex PCR reads using MiXCR and keeps one entry per CDR3 protein. The table records about 640,000 distinct CDR3 sequences, around 15% of them present only once. The source material was blood. The receptors stem from a woman in her forties or fifties with Graves' ophthalmopathy. Each CDR3 is given with its conserved first and last residue. A D gene is named only where the DNA matches it firmly. A row's size may be missing; if present it is once, few, many or a size class.

>many|-|TRBJ2-7|TRBV9
TGTGCCAGCAGCGTGGGTAGCGTACCTTCTGACGAGCAGTACTTC
CASSVGSVPSDEQYF
>many|-|TRBJ2-3|TRBV12-5
TGTGCTAGTGGTTTGGTACGAAGTAGGGGCACAGATACGCAGTATTTT
CASGLVRSRGTDTQYF
>many|-|TRBJ2-1|TRBV28
TGTGCCAGCAGTTTCGGGCTAGCGAATTACAATGAGCAGTTCTTC
CASSFGLANYNEQFF
>many|-|TRBJ2-1|TRBV28
TGTGCCAGCAGTAACTCCGGGACAATCTACAATGAGCAGTTCTTC
CASSNSGTIYNEQFF
>many|TRBD1|TRBJ2-5|TRBV29-1
TGCAGCATAGGACAGGTGATGGAGACCCAGTACTTC
CSIGQVMETQYF
>-|-|TRBJ1-5|TRBV19
TGTGCCAGTAGTATAGTCTCCGGGGGATATCAGCCCCAGCATTTT
CASSIVSGGYQPQHF
>many|TRBD2|TRBJ2-7|TRBV6-1
TGTGCCAGCAGTGAAAGCACCAGGACTAGCGGGACCTTCTACGAGCAGTACTTC
CASSESTRTSGTFYEQYF
>few|TRBD2|TRBJ2-7|TRBV13
TGTGCCAGCAGCTTAGGTCGGGAGGGCCTTATGGGGGAGCAGTACTTC
CASSLGREGLMGEQYF
>-|TRBD1|TRBJ1-1|TRBV20-1
TGCAGGACCAAGGGGCAGGGGGAAACTGAAGCTTTCTTT
CRTKGQGETEAFF
>many|-|TRBJ1-4|TRBV6-1
TGTGCCAGCAGTGCCTGGACGGCAACTAATGAAAAACTGTTTTTT
CASSAWTATNEKLFF
>many|TRBD2|TRBJ2-7|TRBV6-2/TRBV6-3
TGTGCCAGTATAAAAAGCGGGAGCCCAGCGGGCGAGCAGTACTTC
CASIKSGSPAGEQYF
>few|-|TRBJ1-1|TRBV7-9
TGTGCCAGCAGCTTGTCCGGGGCCTGGAACACTGAAGCTTTCTTT
CASSLSGAWNTEAFF
>many|-|TRBJ1-2|TRBV7-2
TGTGCCAGCAGCTTGATTATTGCAGACTATGGCTACACCTTC
CASSLIIADYGYTF
>-|TRBD1|TRBJ2-1|TRBV5-1
TGCGCCAGCAAAACCGCAGGGGGCTACAATGAGCAGTTCTTC
CASKTAGGYNEQFF
>few|-|TRBJ2-5|TRBV4-3
TGCGCCAGCAGCCAAGGGGGTTGGGCCCCGGAGGGAGAGACCCAGTACTTC
CASSQGGWAPEGETQYF
>-|TRBD1|TRBJ2-7|TRBV25-1
TGTGCCAGCAGTGATTGGGACAGAGCCTACGAGCAGTACTTC
CASSDWDRAYEQYF
>-|-|TRBJ2-2|TRBV7-2
TGTGCCAGCAGCTTATCTAGTTTGAGTGCCGGGGAGCTGTTTTTT
CASSLSSLSAGELFF
>many|-|TRBJ1-1|TRBV2
TGTGCCCCCAGGGCAGGGGTTAACACTGAAGCTTTCTTT
CAPRAGVNTEAFF
>many|TRBD2|TRBJ2-3|TRBV20-1
TGCAGTGCCGAATTAAGACTAGCGAAAAGCACAGATACGCAGTATTTT
CSAELRLAKSTDTQYF
>many|TRBD1|TRBJ1-4|TRBV18
TGTGCCAGCTCACCGGACAGGGGGCTAGGTACTGAAAAACTGTTTTTT
CASSPDRGLGTEKLFF
>-|-|TRBJ1-1|TRBV9
TGTGCCAGCAGCGAAAACAGGGTGAGCACTGAAGCTTTCTTT
CASSENRVSTEAFF
>-|-|TRBJ1-3|TRBV15
TGTGCCACCAGCAGAGATTGGGAAGACTCTGGAAACACCATATATTTT
CATSRDWEDSGNTIYF
>few|TRBD1|TRBJ1-2|TRBV12-3/TRBV12-4
TGTGCCAGCAGTTTTACCCGGGACAGGGGGGATAGGGGCTACACCTTC
CASSFTRDRGDRGYTF
>many|TRBD2|TRBJ2-3|TRBV30
TGTGCCTGGACCCAGGGACTAGGCCGCGATACGCAGTATTTT
CAWTQGLGRDTQYF
>few|TRBD1|TRBJ2-7|TRBV6-5
TGTGCCAGCAGTTACTCGTGGACAGGGGGCTACGAGCAGTACTTC
CASSYSWTGGYEQYF
>-|-|TRBJ1-5|TRBV28
TGTGCCAGCAGCCCTACAGGCAGCTGGGTTCAGCCCCAGCATTTT
CASSPTGSWVQPQHF
>many|-|TRBJ2-1|TRBV7-6
TGTGCCAGCAGCCCCCAGGGGTCCGCAGGGTTGGGACTGAATGAGCAGTTCTTC
CASSPQGSAGLGLNEQFF
>many|-|TRBJ1-6|TRBV6-2/TRBV6-3
TGTGCCAGCAGTACCCGGGACGGAGATTCACCCCTCCACTTT
CASSTRDGDSPLHF
>many|-|TRBJ1-4|TRBV7-9
TGTGCCAGCAGCTTGATCGGGGGCGAAGAGGGTGAAAAACTGTTTTTT
CASSLIGGEEGEKLFF
>few|TRBD1|TRBJ2-4|TRBV9
TGTGCCAGCAGCGTAGGTCAACCGCCCAGTAACAGGGGAATAGCCAAAAACATTCAGTACTTC
CASSVGQPPSNRGIAKNIQYF
>-|-|TRBJ1-5|TRBV20-1
TGCAGTGCTAGGTACAGTCTTAGCAATCAGCCCCAGCATTTT
CSARYSLSNQPQHF
>many|-|TRBJ1-5|TRBV27
TGTGCCAGCCGGGGGGGAAGTCAGCCCCAGCATTTT
CASRGGSQPQHF
>many|-|TRBJ1-2|TRBV28
TGTGCCAGCAGTTTATCACAGGGAGGCGGCTATGGCTACACCTTC
CASSLSQGGGYGYTF
>many|-|TRBJ2-2|TRBV7-2
TGTGCCAGCAGCGTCAATGCAGGGTTTGGAACCGGGGAGCTGTTTTTT
CASSVNAGFGTGELFF
>few|TRBD2|TRBJ2-7|TRBV7-9
TGTGCCAGCAGCTTTCCGGGACTAGCGTCTACCTACGAGCAGTACTTC
CASSFPGLASTYEQYF
>many|-|TRBJ1-2|TRBV2
TGTGCCAGCAGTGAGCTGGTTTACTATGGCTACACCTTC
CASSELVYYGYTF
>many|-|TRBJ1-2|TRBV6-1
TGTGCCAGCAGATTGGGGGTGGACTATGGCTACACCTTC
CASRLGVDYGYTF
>many|TRBD1|TRBJ2-6|TRBV27
TGTGCCAGCAGTTTATCGGCTCGTACAGGGGCCTCTGGGGCCAACGTCCTGACTTTC
CASSLSARTGASGANVLTF
>many|-|TRBJ2-3|TRBV12-3/TRBV12-4
TGTGCCAGCACCGGTTACGATAGCCTTTACACAGATACGCAGTATTTT
CASTGYDSLYTDTQYF
>few|TRBD2|TRBJ2-3|TRBV27
TGTGCCAGCATCAATAGCGGGCCCCCCGGAGATACGCAGTATTTT
CASINSGPPGDTQYF
>many|-|TRBJ1-2|TRBV18
TGTGCCAGCTCACCAAAAACAGGGTCGGGAGGCTACACCTTC
CASSPKTGSGGYTF
>many|-|TRBJ2-7|TRBV20-1
TGCAGTGCTAGTGGGACTTACAACTACGAGCAGTACTTC
CSASGTYNYEQYF
>-|TRBD2|TRBJ2-3|TRBV5-1
TGCGCCAGCAGCGACACTCCAGCGGGAGGGACAGATACGCAGTATTTT
CASSDTPAGGTDTQYF
>-|TRBD2|TRBJ2-1|TRBV19
TGTGCCAGTAGTAGAAGGACTAGCGGGAGTAATGAGCAGTTCTTC
CASSRRTSGSNEQFF
>many|TRBD2|TRBJ2-7|TRBV20-1
TGCAGTGCTAATTCGGGACTAGCGGGAGGGGACTCCTACGAGCAGTACTTC
CSANSGLAGGDSYEQYF
>many|TRBD1|TRBJ2-3|TRBV6-2/TRBV6-3
TGTGCCAGCACCCTACGGACAGGGGGTACCACAGATACGCAGTATTTT
CASTLRTGGTTDTQYF
>few|-|TRBJ2-2|TRBV9
TGTGCCAGCAGCGTAAGGTCTACATACACCGGGGAGCTGTTTTTT
CASSVRSTYTGELFF
>many|-|TRBJ2-5|TRBV29-1
TGCAGCGCGGACGGAGACGAAGAGACCCAGTACTTC
CSADGDEETQYF
>many|-|TRBJ2-5|TRBV7-2
TGTGCCAGCAGCCGGGCGGGGGAGACCCAGTACTTC
CASSRAGETQYF
>-|-|TRBJ2-6|TRBV7-9
TGTGCCAGAAGCTTCTCCACCGGACCGGGGGGGGCCAACGTCCTGACTTTC
CARSFSTGPGGANVLTF
>-|-|TRBJ1-5|TRBV7-9
TGTGCCAGCAGCTCAGTGCTCCCGGGTCAGCCCCAGCATTTT
CASSSVLPGQPQHF
>many|-|TRBJ1-1|TRBV6-5
TGTGCCAGCAGTTACCCCCGTCGGGGTGGGACTGAAGCTTTCTTT
CASSYPRRGGTEAFF
>-|TRBD2|TRBJ2-2|TRBV11-2
TGTGCCAGCAGACTGACTAGCGGGAGACGTACCGGGGAGCTGTTTTTT
CASRLTSGRRTGELFF
>-|-|TRBJ2-5|TRBV6-1
TGTGCCAGCAGTCCATTGGGGCGGCTCCAAGAGACCCAGTACTTC
CASSPLGRLQETQYF
>-|-|TRBJ2-5|TRBV5-4
TGTGCCAGCAGCTTGAACGGGGGGCGGGCTACCGGGACCCAGTACTTC
CASSLNGGRATGTQYF